These 21 T cell receptor beta chains originate from one sample sequenced in a study of T cells in narcolepsy. Data came from immunoSEQ multiplex PCR; TCRdb stores just in-frame clones and leaves some out. The repertoire includes roughly 17,000 clones, just under 75% of them detected once, and roughly 13% sits in the top ten. Sequenced material: CD45RA- memory CD8+ T cells from PBMCs. The receptor set was obtained from a human donor with narcolepsy.

The chain is built from TRBV5-1 and TRBJ1-5; D unresolved. Trimming pared 0 bases from V and 5 bases from J, leaving 12 bases between. The CDR3 has 15 amino acids. Germline assignment: CDR1 SGHRS and CDR2 YFSETQ. The CDR3 nucleotides are TGCGCCAGCAGCTTGGTCCCGGGTGAGCATCAGCCCCAGCATTTT. Its protein product is CASSLVPGEHQPQHF.

About this clone itself: Other DNA sequences in the sample encode the same CDR3. V usage is TRBV2 and J usage is TRBJ2-7; the D gene is possibly TRBD1 (5 bases). This CDR3 has 12 residues. V lost 6 bases and J lost 2, with 8 bases in between. The germline V gene encodes CDR1 SNHLY and CDR2 FYNNEI. CDR3 in DNA: TGTGCCAGCAGAGGGGCCGCCTACGAGCAGTACTTC. This sequence encodes CASRGAAYEQYF.

There are a few counts of this clone. V is TRBV6-1 and J is TRBJ1-1; D is unclear. Germline V gene sequence: CDR1 MNHNS, CDR2 SASEGT. Trimming cost V 3 bases and J 0 bases, with 8 bases left between them. The length of the CDR3 is 14 residues. CDR3 DNA: TGTGCCAGCAGTGAGCAGGACTTGAACACTGAAGCTTTCTTT. This encodes CASSEQDLNTEAFF.

This clone has only a few counts. The V call is TRBV10-3, the J call TRBJ1-2, with no clear D. In germline, CDR1 is ENHRY, CDR2 SYGVKD. With 5 bases removed from V and 1 base from J, the gap between germline ends came to 11 bases. The length of the CDR3 is 14 residues. The DNA for the CDR3 is TGTGCCATCAGTCAGTACAACGTTAACTATGGCTACACCTTC. Translated, it gives CAISQYNVNYGYTF.

This chain links TRBV6-1 with TRBJ2-7, with D possibly matching TRBD1 (5 bases). Between the trimmed V and J ends, which lost 7 bases and 1 base, there was a span of 8 bases. The CDR3 covers 12 residues. CDR1 is MNHNS and CDR2 is SASEGT in the germline V gene. The CDR3 DNA reads as TGTGCCAGCACGCAGGGATCCTACGAGCAGTACTTC. It specifies CASTQGSYEQYF.

This chain uses TRBV27 with TRBJ2-1; 8 bases are a match to TRBD2. From germline, CDR1 is MNHEY and CDR2 SMNVEV (reference sequence). After removal of 4 bases from V and 2 bases from J, the junction contained 4 bases not matched to a gene. This CDR3 is built from 15 residues. CDR3 in DNA: TGTGCCAGCAGTTACATTAGCGGGACCTACAATGAGCAGTTCTTC. Its protein product is CASSYISGTYNEQFF.

The gene calls are TRBV27 and TRBJ2-7, with D uncertain. The V gene's germline CDR1 is MNHEY and CDR2 SMNVEV (reference sequence). This CDR3 comprises 13 residues. Trimming shortened V by 5 bases and J by 7 bases, and 15 bases separated the two germline ends. The DNA of the CDR3 is TGTGCCAGCAGTCTGAAAAAGCTCGGGGAGCAGTACTTC. Translation gives CASSLKKLGEQYF.

Points on this clone: Possible read error: a much larger clone is one base away. The CDR3 region is CAWGDRGKGAYNSPLHF. The CDR3 DNA follows: TGTGCCTGGGGGGACAGGGGGAAAGGAGCCTATAATTCACCCCTCCACTTC. The chain has TRBV30 and TRBJ2-7; 11 bases agree with TRBD1. Germline V gene sequence: CDR1 GTSNPN, CDR2 SVGIG (reference sequence). CDR3 length: 17 amino acids.

In the case of this clone: This may arise from a read error, as a much more abundant clone is one base away. The sample holds other DNA sequences that translate to the same CDR3. This chain connects TRBV4-1 to TRBJ1-1, with D tentatively TRBD1 (5 bases). There are 12 residues in the CDR3. Trimming left V 3 bases short and J 7 bases short, with 9 bases between. CDR1 is MGHRA and CDR2 is YSYEKL in the germline V gene. The CDR3 loop is CASSHTGVEAFF. The CDR3 coding sequence is TGCGCCAGCAGCCATACGGGGGTTGAAGCTTTCTTT.

The V call is TRBV9, the J call TRBJ2-3; 7 positions match TRBD1. The CDR3 consists of 16 residues. With 1 base clipped from V and 1 base from J, the junction kept 6 bases outside the gene matches. CDR1 and CDR2 from the germline V gene are SGDLS and YYNGEE. The DNA of the CDR3 is TGTGCCAGCAGCGTATCAGGGGGTGGCGGCACAGATACGCAGTATTTT. Translating gives CASSVSGGGGTDTQYF.

V gene TRBV19 combines with J gene TRBJ2-1, with 7 bases that match TRBD2. CDR1 LNHDA and CDR2 SQIVND come from the germline V gene (reference sequence). V lost 0 bases, J lost 8 bases, and 10 bases stayed unmatched. CDR3 length: 16 residues. CDR3 region: CASSIDLERGLYEQFF. The DNA for the CDR3 is TGTGCCAGTAGTATAGATCTGGAGCGGGGTCTCTATGAGCAGTTCTTC.

V is TRBV5-1 and J is TRBJ2-3; 8 bases are shared with TRBD2. This CDR3 comprises 18 residues. Trimming removed 0 bases from V and 1 base from J; junction bases left unmatched: 10. Germline V gene data show CDR1 as SGHRS and CDR2 as YFSETQ. The CDR3 sequence is CASSLGFRSGMGTDTQYF. For the CDR3, the DNA is TGCGCCAGCAGCTTGGGATTCCGTAGCGGGATGGGCACAGATACGCAGTATTTT.

The V gene is TRBV21-1, the J gene TRBJ2-7. TRBV21-1 is a pseudogene locus. There are 14 residues in the CDR3. The CDR3 DNA is TGTGCCAGCATTTCCGGGACGTCGTGGAACGAGCAGTACTTC. Its protein product is CASISGTSWNEQYF.

A note on this clone: At one end, the junction sequence differs from germline, possibly due to a read error. The chain is built from TRBV6-4 and TRBJ2-7, with 7 bases identical to TRBD1. The germline V gene encodes CDR1 MRHNA and CDR2 SNTAGT. CDR3 length: 15 residues. In nucleotides, the CDR3 is TGTGCCAGCAGCGACTCGGAGACAGGGACCTACGAGCAGTACTTC. This sequence encodes CASSDSETGTYEQYF.

This rearrangement joins TRBV4-1 to TRBJ2-3, with a tentative D call TRBD2 (7 bases). Germline loops: CDR1 MGHRA, CDR2 YSYEKL. Trimming removed 0 bases at V and 0 bases at J, with 10 bases between. The CDR3 is made up of 16 amino acids. Here the CDR3 reads CASSQDWGGSTDTQYF. In nucleotides, the CDR3 is TGCGCCAGCAGCCAAGACTGGGGGGGCAGCACAGATACGCAGTATTTT.

CDR3 nucleotides: TGCAGCGTTGAGACTAGCGGGGCCTCCTACGAGCAGTACTTC. As protein: CSVETSGASYEQYF. This chain connects TRBV29-1 to TRBJ2-7; 11 bases line up with TRBD2. Unmatched junction bases numbered 1, after V lost 3 bases and J lost 0 bases. Germline V lookup: CDR1 SQVTM, CDR2 ANQGSEA. The CDR3 runs 14 residues.

The chain uses TRBV5-8 and TRBJ1-2; D call uncertain. The CDR3 consists of 15 residues. Trimming stripped 1 base from V and 3 bases from J, with 13 bases between. CDR1 and CDR2 from the germline V gene are SGHTS and YDEGEE. The CDR3 DNA is TGTGCCAGCAGCTTGCTGTTGGGATCCTACTATGGCTACACCTTC. This codes for CASSLLLGSYYGYTF.

V and J are TRBV7-9 and TRBJ2-1; TRBD2 might be the D (7 bases). The CDR3 length is 16 residues. Germline CDR1 SEHNR, CDR2 FQNEAQ (reference sequence). V dropped 5 bases and J dropped 8 bases, with 22 bases sitting between them. CDR3: CASSPGGQWGGDEQFF. DNA for the CDR3: TGTGCCAGCAGCCCCGGAGGGCAGTGGGGGGGCGATGAGCAGTTCTTC.

The chain joins TRBV9 to TRBJ2-1; D may match TRBD1 or TRBD2 (5 bases each). Germline values: CDR1 SGDLS, CDR2 YYNGEE. This CDR3 is 16 amino acids long. Trimming took off 0 bases at V and 0 bases at J, with 10 bases between the two ends. Here the CDR3 reads CASSVVGAGSYNEQFF. The DNA of the CDR3 is TGTGCCAGCAGCGTAGTAGGGGCGGGCTCCTACAATGAGCAGTTCTTC.

This clone is medium-sized within its sample. This chain connects TRBV27 to TRBJ2-1, with D possibly being TRBD2 (6 bases). The CDR3 runs 13 residues. The V end was cut by 5 bases, the J end by 10 bases, with 15 bases between. CDR1 is MNHEY, CDR2 SMNVEV, per germline (reference sequence). CDR3 sequence reads: CASSLGTSREQFF. Written as DNA, the CDR3 is TGTGCCAGCAGTCTAGGGACTTCCCGAGAGCAGTTCTTC.

This clone appeared a few times. CDR3 sequence reads: CASSFGPWETQYF. DNA of the CDR3: TGTGCCAGCAGTTTTGGACCGTGGGAGACCCAGTACTTC. The chain has TRBV27 and TRBJ2-5; no clear D. Germline-derived CDR1 and CDR2 are MNHEY and SMNVEV (reference sequence). The CDR3 runs 13 residues. With 3 bases removed from V and 5 bases from J, the gap between germline ends came to 10 bases.